This passage covers 2 T cell receptor beta chains from one sample sequenced in a study of cytomegalovirus exposure and HLA in healthy donors. Use of 60 Vbeta and 13 Jbeta primers characterized the PCR. This table comes from immunoSEQ multiplex PCR, and its TCRdb copy is limited to in-frame clones, with some not included. There are 79,000 or so clones in the sample; around 70% occur only once, and 15% to 20% lies in the top ten. Sequencing input: PBMCs. The receptors shown here come from a woman between 40 and 55 years old in good health and CMV-seropositive.

The chain combines TRBV9 with TRBJ2-3; 9 nucleotides line up with TRBD2. Germline lookup yields CDR1 SGDLS and CDR2 YYNGEE. V shed 0 bases and J 8 bases; nucleotides not matched to a gene: 1. CDR3 length: 13 amino acids. CDR3: CASSVGTSATQYF. The CDR3 DNA is TGTGCCAGCAGCGTAGGGACTAGCGCTACGCAGTATTTT. The full variable domain, in which reference TRBV9 and TRBJ2-3 provide the parts outside the CDR3, is DSGVTQTPKHLITATGQRVTLRCSPRSGDLSVYWYQQSLDQGLQFLIQYYNGEERAKGNILERFSAQQFPDLHSELNLSSLELGDSALYFCASSVGTSATQYFGPGTRLTVL.

The rearrangement joins TRBV19 to TRBJ1-1, with TRBD1 identical over 12 bases. V lost 4 bases to trimming and J lost 5 bases; unmatched junction nucleotides: 11. This CDR3 region has 17 residues. Germline CDR1 reads LNHDA; CDR2 reads SQIVND (reference sequence). CDR3 protein: CASSNHRDRGRRTEAFF. The CDR3 DNA is TGTGCCAGTAGTAACCACCGGGACAGGGGGCGCCGGACTGAAGCTTTCTTT.